These 11 T cell receptor beta chains were all obtained from the same sample, sequenced in a study of blood T cell repertoires in COVID-19. Assay: immunoSEQ multiplex PCR; the TCRdb copy retains only in-frame clones and omits some. In the table there are some 140,000 clones, roughly four fifths of which are singletons. Source material: peripheral blood. The source is a woman in her sixties or seventies with COVID-19, enrolled during active disease.

The chain uses TRBV24-1 and TRBJ2-1; D perhaps matches TRBD1 (6 bases). The germline V gene has CDR1 KGHDR and CDR2 SFDVKD. V lost 9 bases and J lost 7, with 15 bases in between. The CDR3 loop spans 13 amino acids. CDR3 sequence (DNA): TGTGCCACCCAACCCTTGACAGGAAATGAGCAGTTCTTC. Residues: CATQPLTGNEQFF.

The gene calls are TRBV6-5 and TRBJ1-4, with 9 bases that match TRBD1. The ends lost 6 bases at V and 5 bases at J; junction bases unmatched: 7. The CDR3 length is 15 residues. Germline V gene lookup returns CDR1 MNHEY and CDR2 SVGAGI. Here the CDR3 reads CASSPDRGSNEKLFF. CDR3 coding DNA: TGTGCCAGCAGCCCGGACAGGGGATCGAATGAAAAACTGTTTTTT.

The rearrangement joins TRBV28 to TRBJ2-1; 12 nucleotides agree with TRBD2. The V and J ends lost 7 bases and 6 bases, in that order; junction bases with no gene match: 10. Germline V lookup: CDR1 MDHEN, CDR2 SYDVKM. CDR3 size: 16 residues. The CDR3 is CASTRLAGALGNEQFF. The CDR3 DNA reads as TGTGCCAGCACCAGACTAGCGGGAGCTCTCGGCAATGAGCAGTTCTTC.

V usage is TRBV6-1 and J usage is TRBJ1-1; 8 bases are shared with TRBD1. Germline values: CDR1 MNHNS, CDR2 SASEGT. The CDR3 has 15 residues. After removal of 3 bases from V and 3 bases from J, the junction contained 6 bases not matched to a gene. In DNA form, the CDR3 reads TGTGCCAGCAGTGACCAGGGGGCGCCGGACACTGAAGCTTTCTTT. This gives the protein CASSDQGAPDTEAFF.

The CDR3 region is CASSLATVTEAFF. CDR3 DNA sequence: TGTGCCAGCAGCTTAGCGACAGTGACTGAAGCTTTCTTT. The chain has TRBV7-9 and TRBJ1-1; TRBD1 might be the D (5 bases). This CDR3 has 13 amino acids. Germline V gene sequence: CDR1 SEHNR, CDR2 FQNEAQ (reference sequence). The V end lost 0 bases, the J end lost 5 bases, and 7 bases lay between the germline ends.

The V and J genes are TRBV21-1 and TRBJ2-7; no check of the table's D call, TRBD2, against the DNA was made. TRBV21-1 is a pseudogene locus. There are 17 residues in the CDR3. This CDR3 is CASSTYGTSGLSYEQYF. CDR3 nucleotides: TGTGCCAGCAGCACCTACGGGACTAGCGGGCTATCCTACGAGCAGTACTTC.

The CDR3 loop is CATSAQGTGNQPQHF. The CDR3, as DNA: TGTGCCACCAGTGCGCAGGGTACAGGCAATCAGCCCCAGCATTTT. The chain combines TRBV24-1 with TRBJ1-5; tentatively, D is TRBD1 (5 bases). Germline values: CDR1 KGHDR, CDR2 SFDVKD. V was trimmed by 5 bases and J by 2 bases, leaving 12 bases between them. CDR3 length equals 15 residues.

V usage is TRBV7-8 and J usage is TRBJ1-2; no clear D gene. The length of the CDR3 is 14 residues. Germline CDR1 and CDR2: SGHVS and FQNEAQ. V lost 1 base and J 8 bases, leaving 14 bases between the germline ends. CDR3 region: CASSLEAGRIGYTF. CDR3 DNA sequence: TGTGCCAGCAGCTTAGAGGCAGGCCGAATCGGCTACACCTTC.

V and J are TRBV10-3 and TRBJ2-5; a weak D match, TRBD2 (7 bases). Germline assignment: CDR1 ENHRY and CDR2 SYGVKD. V was pared by 2 bases and J by 5 bases, with 21 bases between. The CDR3 has 17 residues. The CDR3 DNA sequence: TGTGCCATCAGTGAGAGAATCCGCGGGGGCCATGCGGAGACCCAGTACTTC. As protein: CAISERIRGGHAETQYF.

The chain joins TRBV25-1 to TRBJ1-2; D remains ambiguous. CDR3 size: 12 residues. CDR1 and CDR2 (germline): MGHDK, SYGVNS. V was pared by 7 bases and J by 7 bases, with 13 bases between. Here the CDR3 DNA reads TGTGCCAGCACAGGTTTAATCAGTGGCTACACCTTC. It specifies CASTGLISGYTF.

V usage is TRBV2 and J usage is TRBJ1-2, with TRBD1 matching 7 bases. There are 14 residues in the CDR3. Unmatched junction bases numbered 9, after V lost 5 bases and J lost 6 bases. Germline assignment: CDR1 SNHLY and CDR2 FYNNEI. This CDR3 is CASSSGTAGHGYTF. Here the CDR3 DNA reads TGTGCCAGCAGTTCCGGGACAGCCGGACATGGCTACACCTTC. Together with reference TRBV2 and TRBJ1-2, the CDR3 gives the full variable domain: EPEVTQTPSHQVTQMGQEVILRCVPISNHLYFYWYRQILGQKVEFLVSFYNNEISEKSEIFDDQFSVERPDGSNFTLKIRSTKLEDSAMYFCASSSGTAGHGYTFGSGTRLTVV.